A single sample is the source of the 31 T cell receptor beta chains below, sequenced in a study of response to subunit inactivated influenza vaccine. MiXCR, applied by TCRdb to the RT-PCR reads, yields one record per CDR3 protein. The sample yields about 800,000 distinct CDR3 sequences, 21% seen once. Sequencing used PBMCs from blood, obtained 4 to 6 days after vaccination. Source of these receptors: a man aged 45-65 years who received an inactivated influenza vaccine.

V gene TRBV12-3 or TRBV12-4 combines with J gene TRBJ2-2, with 7 bases lining up with TRBD1. V shed 5 bases and J 6 bases; nucleotides not matched to a gene: 12. The CDR3 has 16 amino acids. CDR3 coding DNA: TGTGCCAGCAGTCCAAACAGGGGAATCGGTCCCGGGGAGCTGTTTTTT. Protein sequence: CASSPNRGIGPGELFF.

V is TRBV28 and J is TRBJ2-1; the match to TRBD2 covers 11 bases. Looked up from germline, CDR1 is MDHEN and CDR2 is SYDVKM. The V segment lost 5 bases and the J segment 8 bases; nucleotides outside the gene matches: 17. This CDR3 region has 18 residues. CDR3 loop: CASSRLISGRARDYEQFF. The DNA for the CDR3 is TGTGCCAGCAGTCGGTTAATTAGCGGGAGGGCCAGGGACTATGAGCAGTTCTTC.

V is TRBV5-5 and J is TRBJ2-7; 7 bases fit TRBD2. With V trimmed by 6 bases and J by 6 bases, 9 bases remained unmatched. CDR1 and CDR2 (germline): SGHKS, YYEKEE (reference sequence). The CDR3 length is 13 residues. The CDR3 DNA sequence: TGTGCCAGCAACTCCGGCACTAGCGCCGAGCAGTACTTC. It encodes CASNSGTSAEQYF.

This clonotype was seen more than once but under ten times. The chain carries TRBV20-1 and TRBJ2-7; D is uncertain. This CDR3 spans 13 amino acids. Looked up from germline, CDR1 is DFQATT and CDR2 is SNEGSKA (reference sequence). Between the trimmed V and J ends, which lost 5 bases and 0 bases, there was a span of 11 bases. The CDR3: CSAPLGNSYEQYF. CDR3 bases: TGCAGTGCTCCCCTGGGGAACTCCTACGAGCAGTACTTC.

There are a few counts of this clonotype. CDR3 nucleotides: TGTGCCAGCAGCTCCTCTAGCGCCGGGGAGCTGTTTTTT. Translated: CASSSSSAGELFF. The rearrangement links TRBV11-2 to TRBJ2-2; TRBD2 might be the D (6 bases). V was pared by 4 bases and J by 6 bases, with 9 bases between. The CDR3 has 13 residues. Germline-derived CDR1 and CDR2 are SGHAT and FQNNGV. The variable domain in full, with the rest retrieved from reference TRBV11-2 and TRBJ2-2, is EAGVAQSPRYKIIEKRQSVAFWCNPISGHATLYWYQQILGQGPKLLIQFQNNGVVDDSQLPKDRFSAERLKGVDSTLKIQPAKLEDSAVYLCASSSSSAGELFFGEGSRLTVL.

V is TRBV7-2 and J is TRBJ2-5; D could derive from TRBD1 or TRBD2 (5 bases each). The CDR3 covers 15 residues. Between the trimmed V and J ends, which lost 5 bases and 1 base, there was a span of 14 bases. From germline, CDR1 is SGHTA and CDR2 FQGNSA. The chain's CDR3 is CASSPLGRSQETQYF. In nucleotides, the CDR3 is TGTGCCAGCAGCCCTTTGGGACGGAGCCAAGAGACCCAGTACTTC.

The rearrangement uses TRBV16 and TRBJ2-1; unclear D gene. Germline CDR1 and CDR2: KGHSY and FQNENV. The CDR3 spans 12 residues. Trimming shortened V by 0 bases and J by 10 bases, and 7 bases separated the two germline ends. CDR3 sequence: CASSQSIREQFF. The CDR3 DNA follows: TGTGCCAGCAGCCAATCGATACGAGAGCAGTTCTTC.

V and J are TRBV7-2 and TRBJ1-2, with D maybe TRBD1 (5 bases). The V gene's germline CDR1 is SGHTA and CDR2 FQGNSA. The CDR3 spans 15 residues. V was clipped by 4 bases and J by 2 bases, with 14 bases between them. CDR3 nucleotide sequence: TGTGCCAGCAGCTCGCAACCGGGACGGAACTATGGCTACACCTTC. Its protein product is CASSSQPGRNYGYTF. The full variable domain, with the rest looked up from reference TRBV7-2 and TRBJ1-2, is GAGVSQSPSNKVTEKGKDVELRCDPISGHTALYWYRQSLGQGLEFLIYFQGNSAPDKSGLPSDRFSAERTGGSVSTLTIQRTQQEDSAVYLCASSSQPGRNYGYTFGSGTRLTVV.

This clonotype was counted a few times. J is TRBJ1-2 and V is TRBV6-2 or TRBV6-3; D uncertain. The CDR3 runs to 13 residues. Trimming cost V 2 bases and J 1 base, with 5 bases left between them. In germline, CDR1 is MNHEY, CDR2 SVGEGT. CDR3 in amino acids: CASSYIDNYGYTF. In nucleotides, the CDR3 is TGTGCCAGCAGTTACATAGATAACTATGGCTACACCTTC.

This chain uses TRBV7-2 with TRBJ2-3, with 11 bases that match TRBD2. Unmatched junction bases numbered 8, after V lost 7 bases and J lost 5 bases. This CDR3 comprises 15 residues. CDR1 and CDR2 from the germline V gene are SGHTA and FQGNSA. The DNA for the CDR3 is TGTGCCAGCATCATGACTAGCGGGATAAGAGATACGCAGTATTTT. The encoded protein is CASIMTSGIRDTQYF. Looking up the rest from reference TRBV7-2 and TRBJ2-3 gives the full variable domain: GAGVSQSPSNKVTEKGKDVELRCDPISGHTALYWYRQSLGQGLEFLIYFQGNSAPDKSGLPSDRFSAERTGGSVSTLTIQRTQQEDSAVYLCASIMTSGIRDTQYFGPGTRLTVL.

This chain uses TRBV30 with TRBJ2-3; perhaps D is TRBD1 or TRBD2 (5 bases each). V lost 2 bases, J lost 4 bases, and 19 bases lay in between. The CDR3 spans 16 residues. Germline CDR1 is GTSNPN and CDR2 is SVGIG (reference sequence). CDR3 DNA sequence: TGTGCCTGGAGTCCCCGGGGACGTTTTCTGCCAGATACGCAGTATTTT. It yields the protein CAWSPRGRFLPDTQYF. The full variable domain, rest sourced from reference TRBV30 and TRBJ2-3, is SQTIHQWPATLVQPVGSPLSLECTVEGTSNPNLYWYRQAAGRGLQLLFYSVGIGQISSEVPQNLSASRPQDRQFILSSKKLLLSDSGFYLCAWSPRGRFLPDTQYFGPGTRLTVL.

Remarks on this clonotype: A read error is possible here, since a much larger clone lies one base away. CDR3 residues: CSAGRALEAFF. CDR3 DNA: TGCAGCGCCGGGCGCGCCTTGGAAGCTTTCTTT. The V and J genes are TRBV29-1 and TRBJ1-1; D remains unclear. Germline CDR1 is SQVTM and CDR2 is ANQGSEA. The V end lost 7 bases, the J end lost 8 bases, and 14 bases lay between the germline ends. The CDR3 has 11 residues.

This clonotype was recorded a few times. The rearrangement links TRBV6-1 to TRBJ1-1; no clear D gene. V lost 7 bases to trimming and J lost 4 bases, with 13 bases between them. In germline, CDR1 is MNHNS, CDR2 SASEGT. The CDR3 loop spans 13 amino acids. CDR3 region: CASTRAGGTEAFF. Written as DNA, the CDR3 is TGTGCCAGCACAAGGGCTGGCGGCACTGAAGCTTTCTTT.

The rearrangement joins TRBV5-6 to TRBJ1-3; unclear D gene. Deletions cut 1 base from V and 8 bases from J, with 7 bases between. In germline, CDR1 is SGHDT, CDR2 YYEEEE. CDR3 length: 12 residues. CDR3 coding DNA: TGTGCCAGCAGCTTGCGGGCAGACACCATATATTTT. It codes for CASSLRADTIYF.

This clonotype was seen only a few times. This chain uses TRBV7-9 with TRBJ2-2, with 12 bases that match TRBD1. This CDR3 has 17 residues. The V gene's germline CDR1 is SEHNR and CDR2 FQNEAQ (reference sequence). J gave up 9 bases and V 7 bases, and 15 bases lay outside the gene matches. CDR3 residues: CASIAARGQGAARELFF. The DNA for the CDR3 is TGTGCCAGCATCGCCGCCCGGGGACAGGGGGCTGCGAGGGAGCTGTTTTTT.

The V call is TRBV12-3 or TRBV12-4, the J call TRBJ1-6; no definite D call. Trimming pared 7 bases from V and 6 bases from J, leaving 7 bases between. There are 12 residues in the CDR3. The CDR3 region is CASTISNSPLHF. DNA for the CDR3: TGTGCCAGCACCATAAGTAATTCACCCCTCCACTTT.

This clonotype was detected a few times. The chain joins TRBV29-1 to TRBJ2-5; D is possibly TRBD2 (7 bases). Per germline, CDR1 SQVTM and CDR2 ANQGSEA. V lost 1 base and J lost 5, with 11 bases in between. This CDR3 contains 13 residues. The CDR3 nucleotides read TGCAGCGTTGAAGGGGGAGGGGGGGAGACCCAGTACTTC. Amino acid sequence: CSVEGGGGETQYF.

The sample holds a few counts of this clonotype. CDR3 in DNA: TGCGCCAGCAGCTTGAATCACAGGGGGCCCAACACTGAAGCTTTCTTT. Translated: CASSLNHRGPNTEAFF. The rearrangement links TRBV5-1 to TRBJ1-1; 9 nucleotides agree with TRBD1. This CDR3 region has 16 residues. CDR1 is SGHRS and CDR2 is YFSETQ in the germline V gene. Trimming cost V 1 base and J 2 bases; bases outside gene matches: 6.

This clonotype was seen once. The chain is built from TRBV6-1 and TRBJ2-6, with 11 positions matching TRBD1. Germline lookup yields CDR1 MNHNS and CDR2 SASEGT. J gave up 0 bases and V 6 bases, and 7 bases lay outside the gene matches. This CDR3 has 18 amino acids. This chain's CDR3 is CASSRGQGATSGANVLTF. DNA of the CDR3: TGTGCCAGCAGCCGCGGACAGGGGGCAACCTCTGGGGCCAACGTCCTGACTTTC.

The chain employs TRBV5-1 and TRBJ2-5; D is possibly TRBD1 or TRBD2 (5 bases each). V shed 5 bases and J shed 5 bases, with 10 bases lying between them. Germline CDR1 and CDR2: SGHRS and YFSETQ. The CDR3 spans 12 residues. CDR3 residues: CASSGGLETQYF. Written as DNA, the CDR3 is TGCGCCAGCAGTGGGGGATTGGAGACCCAGTACTTC.

The CDR3 protein is CASRNRGRPGSGANVLTF. Here the CDR3 DNA reads TGTGCCAGCAGAAACAGGGGGCGCCCCGGGTCTGGGGCCAACGTCCTGACTTTC. The chain joins TRBV6-2 or TRBV6-3 to TRBJ2-6; 9 bases line up with TRBD1. Per germline, CDR1 MNHEY and CDR2 SVGEGT. There are 18 residues in the CDR3. After removal of 6 bases from V and 1 base from J, the junction contained 10 bases not matched to a gene.

The chain employs TRBV10-3 and TRBJ1-3, with TRBD1 as a possible D gene (6 bases). This CDR3 region has 17 residues. Trimming took off 0 bases at V and 0 bases at J, with 12 bases between the two ends. Germline CDR1 ENHRY, CDR2 SYGVKD. Here the CDR3 reads CAISESGQKVSGNTIYF. CDR3 coding DNA: TGTGCCATCAGTGAGTCCGGACAGAAAGTCTCTGGAAACACCATATATTTT.

V is TRBV5-1 and J is TRBJ2-1, with 12 bases fitting TRBD2. The CDR3 loop spans 18 amino acids. J gave up 2 bases and V 2 bases, and 8 bases lay outside the gene matches. Looked up from germline, CDR1 is SGHRS and CDR2 is YFSETQ. The CDR3 spells CASSFAGTSGQTYNEQFF. CDR3 nucleotide sequence: TGCGCCAGCAGCTTCGCCGGGACTAGCGGGCAAACCTACAATGAGCAGTTCTTC. The variable domain in full, completed from reference TRBV5-1 and TRBJ2-1, reads KAGVTQTPRYLIKTRGQQVTLSCSPISGHRSVSWYQQTPGQGLQFLFEYFSETQRNKGNFPGRFSGRQFSNSRSEMNVSTLELGDSALYLCASSFAGTSGQTYNEQFFGPGTRLTVL.

The V call is TRBV2, the J call TRBJ2-1, with a possible D match to TRBD1 (5 bases). The germline V and J ends were trimmed by 4 bases and 6 bases, with 19 bases remaining between them. Germline assignment: CDR1 SNHLY and CDR2 FYNNEI. The CDR3 is 16 residues long. DNA of the CDR3: TGTGCCAGCAGTGCCCAGGACAAGGTGGTCGGCAATGAGCAGTTCTTC. Its translation is CASSAQDKVVGNEQFF.

This chain links TRBV7-2 with TRBJ2-7; 8 bases match TRBD1. Unmatched junction bases numbered 13, after V lost 5 bases and J lost 4 bases. CDR1 is SGHTA and CDR2 is FQGNSA in the germline V gene. CDR3 size: 16 residues. This CDR3 is CASSPRTGSTRYEQYF. CDR3 coding DNA: TGTGCCAGCAGCCCACGGACAGGGTCGACTAGGTACGAGCAGTACTTC.

This clonotype has a handful of counts. This chain uses TRBV20-1 with TRBJ1-1; TRBD1 matches 8 bases. V lost 4 bases, J lost 11 bases, and 9 bases stayed unmatched. From germline, CDR1 is DFQATT and CDR2 SNEGSKA (reference sequence). The CDR3 loop spans 12 amino acids. CDR3 sequence (DNA): TGCAGTGCTACACAGGGGGACGGTGTGGCTTTCTTT. Translating gives CSATQGDGVAFF.

The rearrangement uses TRBV15 and TRBJ2-7; 9 bases are a match to TRBD2. Germline-derived CDR1 and CDR2 are LNHNV and YYDKDF (reference sequence). The CDR3 loop spans 15 amino acids. V was pared by 0 bases and J by 4 bases, with 4 bases of the junction left unmatched. The CDR3 bases are TGTGCCACCAGCAGAGATCCTAGCGGGATATACGAGCAGTACTTC. Translated, it gives CATSRDPSGIYEQYF. Full variable domain (rest looked up from reference TRBV15 and TRBJ2-7): DAMVIQNPRYQVTQFGKPVTLSCSQTLNHNVMYWYQQKSSQAPKLLFHYYDKDFNNEADTPDNFQSRRPNTSFCFLDIRSPGLGDTAMYLCATSRDPSGIYEQYFGPGTRLTVT.

This clonotype has a handful of counts. The CDR3 DNA is TGTGCCAGCAGCCCAGGGAGAGCGCATGGCTACACCTTC. Protein product: CASSPGRAHGYTF. V and J are TRBV12-3 or TRBV12-4 and TRBJ1-2; TRBD1 is a possible D gene (5 bases). The CDR3 length is 13 residues. Trimming removed 6 bases from V and 6 bases from J, with 14 bases in between.

The V gene is TRBV28, the J gene TRBJ2-7; 8 nucleotides line up with TRBD2. The CDR3 extends over 12 amino acids. The V and J ends lost 8 bases and 7 bases, in that order; junction bases with no gene match: 7. Germline V gene lookup returns CDR1 MDHEN and CDR2 SYDVKM. The CDR3 coding sequence is TGTGCCAGCGAAACCAGCGGGGGTGAGCAGTACTTC. Its protein is CASETSGGEQYF.

The CDR3 coding sequence is TGTGCCAGCAGCTTGGCCCGCAGGGGGGGGAATGAGCAGTTCTTC. This gives the protein CASSLARRGGNEQFF. The chain is built from TRBV5-4 and TRBJ2-1, with D possibly called TRBD1 or TRBD2 (7 bases each). With 0 bases removed from V and 7 bases from J, the gap between germline ends came to 14 bases. CDR1 is SGHNT and CDR2 is YYREEE in the germline V gene (reference sequence). This CDR3 has 15 amino acids.

CDR3 bases: TGCAGTGCTAGAGGCGGGAGGGCAAATGAGCAGTTCTTC. Residues: CSARGGRANEQFF. The V and J genes are TRBV20-1 and TRBJ2-1, with TRBD2 identical over 9 bases. The germline V gene encodes CDR1 DFQATT and CDR2 SNEGSKA (reference sequence). This CDR3 is 13 amino acids long. V trimming: 1 base; J trimming: 7 bases; junction bases outside the gene matches: 2.